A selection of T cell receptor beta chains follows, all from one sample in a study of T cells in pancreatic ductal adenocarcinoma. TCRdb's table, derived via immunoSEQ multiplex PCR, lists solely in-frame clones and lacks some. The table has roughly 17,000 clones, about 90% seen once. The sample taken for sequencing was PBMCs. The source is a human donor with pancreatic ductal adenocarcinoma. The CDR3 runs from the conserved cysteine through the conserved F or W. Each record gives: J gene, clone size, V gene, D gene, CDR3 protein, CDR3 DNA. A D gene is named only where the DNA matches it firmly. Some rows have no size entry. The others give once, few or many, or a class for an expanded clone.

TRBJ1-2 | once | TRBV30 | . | CAWSLLRRGDYTF | TGTGCCTGGAGTCTCCTTCGCCGCGGGGACTACACCTTC
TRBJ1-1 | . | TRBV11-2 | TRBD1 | CASQDRGGTEAFF | TGTGCCAGCCAGGACAGGGGGGGCACTGAAGCTTTCTTT
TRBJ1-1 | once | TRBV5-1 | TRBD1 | CASSSIDRVMNTEAFF | TGCGCCAGCAGCTCCATAGACAGGGTAATGAACACTGAAGCTTTCTTT
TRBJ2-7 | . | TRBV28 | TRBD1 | CASSSIANRGPSSYEQYF | TGTGCCAGCAGTTCCATCGCCAACAGGGGGCCTAGCTCCTACGAGCAGTACTTC
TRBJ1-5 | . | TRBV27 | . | CASSLSRGADSNQPQHF | TGTGCCAGCAGTTTATCGAGGGGGGCCGATAGCAATCAGCCCCAGCATTTT
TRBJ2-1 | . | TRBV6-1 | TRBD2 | CASSARLAGEPGSYNEQFF | TGTGCCAGCAGTGCCCGACTAGCGGGGGAACCCGGGTCCTACAATGAGCAGTTCTTC
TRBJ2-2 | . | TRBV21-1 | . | CASSETGLAGTANTGELFF | TGTGCCAGCAGCGAAACGGGACTAGCGGGAACCGCGAACACCGGGGAGCTGTTTTTT
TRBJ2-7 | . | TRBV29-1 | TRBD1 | CSVKAGTGPMGEQYF | TGCAGCGTTAAAGCCGGGACAGGACCGATGGGGGAGCAGTACTTC
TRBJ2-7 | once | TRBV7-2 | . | CASSSGLSNYEQYF | TGTGCCAGCAGCTCGGGGCTCTCGAACTACGAGCAGTACTTC
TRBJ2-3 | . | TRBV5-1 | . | CASSSTRDTQYF | TGCGCCAGCAGCTCCACAAGAGATACGCAGTATTTT
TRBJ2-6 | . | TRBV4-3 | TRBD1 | CASSQGVGTGGTSSGANVLTF | TGCGCCAGCAGCCAAGGAGTGGGGACAGGGGGGACGAGCTCTGGGGCCAACGTCCTGACTTTC
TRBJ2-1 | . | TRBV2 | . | CASSEGGPPRYNEQFF | TGTGCCAGCAGTGAGGGGGGTCCCCCCCGGTACAATGAGCAGTTCTTC
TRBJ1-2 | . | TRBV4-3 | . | CASSQARDASNYGYTF | TGCGCCAGCAGCCAGGCCCGGGACGCCTCTAACTATGGCTACACCTTC
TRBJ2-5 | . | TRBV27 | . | CASSLQGNPGETQYF | TGTGCCAGCAGTTTACAGGGAAACCCCGGCGAGACCCAGTACTTC
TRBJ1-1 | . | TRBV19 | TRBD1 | CASSSNRGHLKTEAFF | TGTGCCAGTAGTTCCAACAGGGGGCATTTGAAAACTGAAGCTTTCTTT
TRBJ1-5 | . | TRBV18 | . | CASSPTPNQPQHF | TGTGCCAGCTCACCAACGCCGAATCAGCCCCAGCATTTT
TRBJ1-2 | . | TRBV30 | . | CAWRRGRAGNYGYTF | TGTGCCTGGAGAAGGGGCAGGGCCGGCAACTATGGCTACACCTTC
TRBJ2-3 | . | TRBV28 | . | CASSLWEQGRTAQYF | TGTGCCAGCAGTTTATGGGAGCAGGGGCGCACAGCGCAGTATTTT
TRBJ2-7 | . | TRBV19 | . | CASSIDSRETYEQYF | TGTGCCAGTAGTATAGATTCACGGGAGACCTACGAGCAGTACTTC
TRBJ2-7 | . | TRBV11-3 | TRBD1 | CASSPRDRPGEQYF | TGTGCCAGCAGCCCACGGGACAGGCCGGGAGAGCAGTACTTC
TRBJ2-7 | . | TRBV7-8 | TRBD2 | CASSLALGGRQYEQYF | TGTGCCAGCAGCTTAGCGCTGGGGGGGAGACAGTACGAGCAGTACTTC
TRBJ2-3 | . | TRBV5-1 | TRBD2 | CASSPGSGSTDTQYF | TGCGCCAGCAGCCCAGGCAGCGGGAGTACAGATACGCAGTATTTT
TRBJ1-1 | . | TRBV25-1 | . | CATMGRMNTEAFF | TGTGCCACCATGGGACGGATGAACACTGAAGCTTTCTTT
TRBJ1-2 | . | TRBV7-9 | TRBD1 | CASSLGDRWYGYTF | TGTGCCAGCAGCTTAGGGGACAGGTGGTATGGCTACACCTTC
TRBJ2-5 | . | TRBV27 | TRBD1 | CASSTRQGEETQYF | TGTGCCAGCAGTACGCGACAGGGGGAAGAGACCCAGTACTTC